This T cell receptor beta chain was identified in a study of T cells after yellow fever vaccination. About the study: Preparation used SMART-Seq v4 Ultra Low Input for the low-cell-number fractions. Study observations and caveats: Most primary-vaccination clones reappeared after the booster (approximately 95% CD4, roughly 88% CD8).

This clonotype was seen only a few times. No antigen is known for it. The study made its TCR cDNA through 5'RACE template switching. That step introduced a universal primer site along with UMIs. One entry per CDR3 protein, called by TCRdb with MiXCR from the 5' RACE reads. The sample shows about 350,000 distinct CDR3 sequences, about 4% of them seen only once. The receptor's source is a man aged 18 to 30 who received the YFV17D yellow fever vaccine. The sample was PBMCs, taken 5 days after the yellow fever booster vaccination.

CDR3 nucleotides: TGTGCCATCAGTGGAACGGGGCAAGAGACCCAGTACTTC. Protein: CAISGTGQETQYF. The chain has TRBV10-3 and TRBJ2-5; a weak D match, TRBD2 (5 bases). Trimming took off 4 bases at V and 2 bases at J, with 8 bases between the two ends. CDR3 length: 13 residues. CDR1 and CDR2 from the germline V gene are ENHRY and SYGVKD.